The 14 T cell receptor beta chains reported below all come from one sample, sequenced in a study of blood T cell repertoires in COVID-19. The data were produced by immunoSEQ multiplex PCR, yet TCRdb's version contains in-frame clones alone and is incomplete. The data contain under 200,000 clones, approximately 83% of them singletons. The sequencing input was peripheral blood. Receptor source: a man in his 60s with acute or convalescent COVID-19.

This rearrangement joins TRBV7-8 to TRBJ1-5; TRBD1 is a possible D gene (5 bases). The V and J ends lost 2 bases and 1 base respectively, with 9 bases between them. Germline V gene sequence: CDR1 SGHVS, CDR2 FQNEAQ. CDR3 length: 15 amino acids. The CDR3: CASSLQGGSNQPQHF. CDR3 DNA: TGTGCCAGCAGCTTACAGGGAGGAAGCAATCAGCCCCAGCATTTT.

This clone was picked up one time. The rearrangement links TRBV28 to TRBJ1-4, with 8 bases lining up with TRBD1. V lost 1 base to trimming and J lost 7 bases; unmatched junction nucleotides: 5. This CDR3 region has 15 residues. Per the germline V gene, CDR1 is MDHEN and CDR2 is SYDVKM. The CDR3 reads CASSLLGQAGEKLFF. CDR3 DNA sequence: TGTGCCAGCAGTTTATTGGGACAGGCGGGTGAAAAACTGTTTTTT.

This clone was seen just once. The chain employs TRBV5-1 and TRBJ1-5; 7 positions match TRBD1. The CDR3 covers 17 residues. V lost 0 bases and J lost 0; bases outside the gene matches: 6. Germline assignment: CDR1 SGHRS and CDR2 YFSETQ. CDR3 in amino acids: CASSLARGTVSNQPQHF. CDR3 DNA sequence: TGCGCCAGCAGCTTGGCCAGGGGGACGGTTAGCAATCAGCCCCAGCATTTT.

The chain is built from TRBV6-5 and TRBJ2-4, with TRBD1 identical over 7 bases. Germline-derived CDR1 and CDR2 are MNHEY and SVGAGI. The CDR3 is 14 residues long. V dropped 4 bases and J dropped 6; count of bases not matched to a gene: 6. The CDR3 nucleotides read TGTGCCAGCAGTTCCATTAGACAGGGAAACATTCAGTACTTC. Translated, it gives CASSSIRQGNIQYF.

For the CDR3, the DNA is TGTGCCATCACAGGCCGGACTCAAGAGACCCAGTACTTC. Translation gives CAITGRTQETQYF. V gene TRBV10-3 combines with J gene TRBJ2-5, with a tentative D call TRBD2 (5 bases). Per germline, CDR1 ENHRY and CDR2 SYGVKD. The CDR3 is 13 residues long. V was trimmed by 7 bases and J by 2 bases, leaving 11 bases between them.

This chain connects TRBV5-1 to TRBJ2-5; 7 bases fit TRBD2. The ends lost 3 bases at V and 14 bases at J; junction bases unmatched: 7. The CDR3 totals 11 residues. CDR1 SGHRS and CDR2 YFSETQ come from the germline V gene. CDR3 protein: CASSSEAGVYF. CDR3 DNA: TGCGCCAGCAGCTCGGAGGCGGGAGTATACTTC.

The chain recombines TRBV28 with TRBJ2-7; 10 bases fit TRBD1. V lost 7 bases to trimming and J lost 0 bases; unmatched junction nucleotides: 9. This CDR3 is 16 amino acids long. CDR1 and CDR2 from the germline V gene are MDHEN and SYDVKM. The CDR3, as DNA: TGTGCCAGCATGGGACAGGGGACGCCACTCTCCTACGAGCAGTACTTC. Its translation: CASMGQGTPLSYEQYF.

The chain recombines TRBV4-1 with TRBJ1-3, with 7 bases lining up with TRBD1. The CDR3 runs 16 residues. Germline CDR1 MGHRA, CDR2 YSYEKL. Trimming at V came to 0 bases and at J to 2 bases, leaving 4 bases not matched to a gene. CDR3 nucleotide sequence: TGCGCCAGCAGCCAAGAGATGCAGGGGGCTGGAAACACCATATATTTT. It specifies CASSQEMQGAGNTIYF.

The rearrangement joins TRBV29-1 to TRBJ2-1, with 9 bases lining up with TRBD1. This CDR3 contains 13 residues. Trimming took 7 bases from V and 7 from J; bases not matched to a gene: 8. From germline, CDR1 is SQVTM and CDR2 ANQGSEA. Here the CDR3 reads CSADRGRRNEQFF. The DNA for the CDR3 is TGCAGCGCTGACAGGGGGAGAAGGAATGAGCAGTTCTTC.

Regarding this clone: This CDR3 is also generated by other DNA sequences in the sample. The V call is TRBV27, the J call TRBJ2-3; TRBD2 agrees at 8 bases. V was pared by 2 bases and J by 1 base, with 2 bases of the junction left unmatched. CDR1 is MNHEY and CDR2 is SMNVEV in the germline V gene (reference sequence). The CDR3 runs 15 residues. Here the CDR3 reads CASSLRRGGTDTQYF. As DNA, the CDR3 is TGTGCCAGCAGTTTACGGCGGGGGGGCACAGATACGCAGTATTTT.

The chain recombines TRBV3-1 (or the pseudogene TRBV3-2) with TRBJ2-1; TRBD1 agrees at 9 bases. The CDR3 is made up of 15 amino acids. V lost 3 bases, J lost 3 bases, and 3 bases stayed unmatched. Germline CDR1 reads LGHDT; CDR2 reads YNNKEL (reference sequence). The CDR3 DNA sequence: TGTGCCAGCAGCCAGACAGGGGGTGTCTACAATGAGCAGTTCTTC. The encoded protein is CASSQTGGVYNEQFF.

The V and J genes are TRBV24-1 and TRBJ1-2, with D unresolved. V lost 5 bases, J lost 8 bases, and 14 bases lay in between. This CDR3 spans 13 amino acids. Germline V gives CDR1 KGHDR, CDR2 SFDVKD. The CDR3 nucleotides are TGTGCCACCAGTGGGCGGGGATCAGGAGGCTACACCTTC. Translating gives CATSGRGSGGYTF.

The V call is TRBV3-1 (or the pseudogene TRBV3-2), the J call TRBJ1-1; D unresolved. The CDR3 sequence is 13 residues long. V was cut by 5 bases and J by 6 bases, with 13 bases left in between. Germline CDR1 LGHDT, CDR2 YNNKEL (reference sequence). CDR3 amino acids: CASSSHSGAEAFF. The DNA for the CDR3 is TGTGCCAGCAGCTCCCACTCCGGGGCTGAAGCTTTCTTT.

The chain carries TRBV9 and TRBJ1-1; D is unresolved. CDR1 SGDLS and CDR2 YYNGEE come from the germline V gene. V was trimmed by 4 bases and J by 4 bases, leaving 17 bases between them. The CDR3 sequence is 15 residues long. In DNA form, the CDR3 reads TGTGCCAGCAGCCCGAGTGTCGGGTTGGGCACTGAAGCTTTCTTT. Its translation: CASSPSVGLGTEAFF.